Below are 5 T cell receptor beta chains sequenced from a single sample in a study of CD8+ T cells in alopecia areata listed by TCRdb under 2018. The library was built by means of the immunoSEQ multiplex PCR assay. RNA was extracted from all samples and reverse transcribed into cDNA, which served as template for TCR sequencing. TCRdb took over this immuneACCESS table, retaining in-frame rearrangements with V and J assigned. Such tables are incomplete; in checked studies, under half of the missing clones stem from an unresolved V gene, and the remainder is unexplained. The table shows around 100,000 clones here, with no singletons. Around a fifth of the sample goes to the ten largest clones. The sample comprised lesional skin. These receptors came from a C3H/HeJ mouse with alopecia areata. The mouse line in question has MHC haplotype H2-k.

This clone came up many times. Genes here carry mouse names. From the germline J gene comes the end of the CDR3, since the read stops 4 residues before it. V is TRBV1 and J is TRBJ2-2; 8 bases line up with TRBD1. With 2 bases clipped from V and 5 bases from J, the junction kept 4 bases outside the gene matches. In germline, CDR1 is NSQYPW, CDR2 LRSPGD (reference sequence). This CDR3 comprises 15 residues. This CDR3 reads CTCSAQGAGTGQLYF. The sequenced CDR3 bases are TGCACCTGCAGTGCACAGGGGGCAGGGACCGGG.

With respect to this clone: Genes and germline are mouse. The read terminates 4 residues ahead of where the CDR3 ends, so the germline J gene completes it. This chain joins TRBV5 and TRBJ2-4; 7 bases line up with TRBD1. V dropped 4 bases and J dropped 2; count of bases not matched to a gene: 3. The length of the CDR3 is 14 residues. Germline CDR1 and CDR2: LGHNA and YNLKQL (reference sequence). The CDR3 is CASSPDRDQNTLYF. The covered CDR3 bases are TGTGCCAGCAGCCCCGACAGGGATCAAAAC.

As concerns this clone: Gene names are mouse gene names. The read terminates 4 residues ahead of where the CDR3 ends, so the germline J gene completes it. J is TRBJ1-1 and V is TRBV13-3; D gene uncertain. Germline CDR1 and CDR2: NNHDY and SYVADS. V lost 0 bases to trimming and J lost 0 bases, with 9 bases between them. The CDR3 is 15 residues long. CDR3 protein: CASSDAGQSNTEVFF. CDR3 DNA, as far as it was read: TGTGCCAGCAGTGATGCAGGCCAGTCAAACACA.

In its sample, this clone was seen a few times. These gene names are mouse names. The read terminates 4 residues before the CDR3 end, so the remaining end is supplied by the germline J gene. The chain is built from TRBV3 and TRBJ2-1; D not resolved. Looked up from germline, CDR1 is SNHLY and CDR2 is FYNGKV (reference sequence). Trimming pared 0 bases from V and 1 base from J, leaving 7 bases between. This CDR3 has 15 residues. CDR3 amino acids: CASSLAPENYAEQFF. The sequenced CDR3 bases are TGTGCCAGCAGCTTAGCGCCTGAGAACTATGCT.

On this clone itself: Gene names and germline refer to mouse. The read is 4 residues too short to cover the CDR3 end, so that end is filled in from the germline J gene. The chain recombines TRBV29 with TRBJ2-4, with D possibly TRBD1 on 6 matching bases. CDR3 length: 13 amino acids. In germline, CDR1 is MSHET, CDR2 SYDVDS. The V and J ends lost 6 bases and 2 bases respectively, with 9 bases between them. Partial CDR3 DNA: TGTGCTAGCAGGGGACAAAATCAAAAC. Encoded protein: CASRGQNQN. The whole CDR3 protein reads CASRGQNQNTLYF.